A single sample gave rise to the 16 T cell receptor beta chains below, sequenced in a study of shared clonotypes between healthy human individuals. Naive CD8 cells lacked CD45RO and underwent positive selection for CCR7, leaving out terminally differentiated effector memory CD45RA+ cells. Sequencing used immunoSEQ multiplex PCR; TCRdb keeps in-frame clones, though not all of them. Here the sample spans some 580,000 clones, roughly 98% being singletons. Sequenced material: naive CD8+ T cells sorted from blood. All receptors derive from a man younger than 40 in good health.

The chain recombines TRBV6-1 with TRBJ2-7; D call uncertain. Germline CDR1 and CDR2: MNHNS and SASEGT. V was clipped by 5 bases and J by 4 bases, with 12 bases between them. The CDR3 covers 13 residues. The CDR3 DNA reads as TGTGCCAGCAGTCTAAGGGAACCTTACGAGCAGTACTTC. Its translation: CASSLREPYEQYF.

This rearrangement joins TRBV2 to TRBJ2-7; 16 bases line up with TRBD2. The CDR3 has 15 residues. The V segment lost 7 bases and the J segment 4 bases; nucleotides outside the gene matches: 4. CDR1 and CDR2 from the germline V gene are SNHLY and FYNNEI. CDR3 protein: CASTQGLAGGYEQYF. In DNA form, the CDR3 reads TGTGCCAGCACCCAGGGACTAGCGGGAGGGTACGAGCAGTACTTC.

The chain carries TRBV7-9 and TRBJ1-1; weak D call: TRBD1 (5 bases). Germline CDR1 is SEHNR and CDR2 is FQNEAQ (reference sequence). The CDR3 is 15 residues long. Trimming removed 4 bases from V and 1 base from J, with 13 bases in between. The CDR3 sequence is CASSYFPGGNTEAFF. CDR3 coding DNA: TGTGCCAGCAGCTATTTTCCTGGGGGGAACACTGAAGCTTTCTTT. The full variable domain, completed using reference TRBV7-9 and TRBJ1-1, is DTGVSQNPRHKITKRGQNVTFRCDPISEHNRLYWYRQTLGQGPEFLTYFQNEAQLEKSRLLSDRFSAERPKGSFSTLEIQRTEQGDSAMYLCASSYFPGGNTEAFFGQGTRLTVV.

The chain carries TRBV27 and TRBJ2-1, with 8 bases lining up with TRBD2. The CDR3 has 13 residues. Per germline, CDR1 MNHEY and CDR2 SMNVEV (reference sequence). V lost 10 bases and J lost 5; bases outside the gene matches: 7. CDR3 bases: TGTGCCACCATCAGGGGACTAGACAATGAGCAGTTCTTC. Its translation: CATIRGLDNEQFF.

The V call is TRBV4-1, the J call TRBJ2-3; possible D gene TRBD1, 5 bases. Trimming shortened V by 0 bases and J by 2 bases, and 12 bases separated the two germline ends. The CDR3 is made up of 16 amino acids. In germline, CDR1 is MGHRA, CDR2 YSYEKL. The CDR3 sequence: CASSQDWGVITDTQYF. In DNA form, the CDR3 reads TGCGCCAGCAGCCAAGATTGGGGCGTTATCACAGATACGCAGTATTTT.

The V gene is TRBV27, the J gene TRBJ1-5, with D hard to call. The CDR3 extends over 12 amino acids. V was shortened by 8 bases and J by 3 bases, with 8 bases between the two germline ends. Germline CDR1 and CDR2: MNHEY and SMNVEV (reference sequence). CDR3 amino acids: CASGDYNQPQHF. CDR3 bases: TGTGCCAGCGGTGATTACAATCAGCCCCAGCATTTT.

This chain links TRBV6-6 with TRBJ1-2; D is perhaps TRBD1 (6 bases). Germline lookup yields CDR1 MNHNY and CDR2 SVGAGI (reference sequence). Trimming shortened V by 2 bases and J by 4 bases, and 11 bases separated the two germline ends. The CDR3 contains 14 residues. The CDR3 spells CASSYVGGLYGYTF. CDR3 nucleotides: TGTGCCAGCAGTTACGTAGGGGGTCTCTATGGCTACACCTTC.

The rearrangement uses TRBV7-9 and TRBJ1-1, with a tentative D call TRBD1 (5 bases). Germline assignment: CDR1 SEHNR and CDR2 FQNEAQ (reference sequence). CDR3 length equals 14 residues. The ends were cut back, 1 base at V and 4 bases at J, with 10 bases in the middle. Written as DNA, the CDR3 is TGTGCCAGCAGCTTAGTTTTGGGGGGCACTGAAGCTTTCTTT. This translates into CASSLVLGGTEAFF. The whole variable domain, remainder taken from reference TRBV7-9 and TRBJ1-1, is DTGVSQNPRHKITKRGQNVTFRCDPISEHNRLYWYRQTLGQGPEFLTYFQNEAQLEKSRLLSDRFSAERPKGSFSTLEIQRTEQGDSAMYLCASSLVLGGTEAFFGQGTRLTVV.

The V and J genes are TRBV28 and TRBJ2-1; TRBD2 matches at 9 bases. Germline CDR1 reads MDHEN; CDR2 reads SYDVKM. V shed 6 bases and J 3 bases; nucleotides not matched to a gene: 6. The CDR3 is 15 amino acids. Here the CDR3 DNA reads TGTGCCAGCAGGCCCACTAGCGGGTACTACAATGAGCAGTTCTTC. It is translated as CASRPTSGYYNEQFF.

The table lists this clone with a count of one. V usage is TRBV27 and J usage is TRBJ2-2; possibly TRBD1 for D (5 bases). Germline loops: CDR1 MNHEY, CDR2 SMNVEV (reference sequence). The CDR3 loop spans 15 amino acids. V was shortened by 6 bases and J by 6 bases, with 17 bases between the two germline ends. The CDR3 nucleotides are TGTGCCAGCAGACCTAACTCTCCAGGGCCCGGGGAGCTGTTTTTT. This codes for CASRPNSPGPGELFF.

The chain links TRBV2 to TRBJ1-2; D might be TRBD1 (6 bases). Trimming stripped 2 bases from V and 2 bases from J, with 12 bases between. The CDR3 contains 15 residues. Per germline, CDR1 SNHLY and CDR2 FYNNEI. CDR3 loop: CASSEFGGQNYGYTF. The CDR3 DNA reads as TGTGCCAGCAGTGAATTTGGGGGGCAAAACTATGGCTACACCTTC.

The chain carries TRBV29-1 and TRBJ2-7; D ambiguous. CDR1 SQVTM and CDR2 ANQGSEA come from the germline V gene. V was pared by 4 bases and J by 2 bases, with 12 bases between. The CDR3 runs 13 residues. The CDR3, as DNA: TGCAGCGTTGTAGGTTTGGGAACCTACGAGCAGTACTTC. Translating it yields CSVVGLGTYEQYF.

The chain joins TRBV27 to TRBJ1-2, with TRBD1 as a possible D gene (5 bases). V was pared by 6 bases and J by 7 bases, with 15 bases between. Germline-derived CDR1 and CDR2 are MNHEY and SMNVEV (reference sequence). This CDR3 has 13 residues. CDR3 coding DNA: TGTGCCAGCAGGGGTGGCCCCGGGGGTGGCTACACCTTC. Its translation is CASRGGPGGGYTF.

The V call is TRBV30, the J call TRBJ2-7; the match to TRBD1 covers 8 bases. The CDR3 totals 12 residues. In germline, CDR1 is GTSNPN, CDR2 SVGIG (reference sequence). With V trimmed by 6 bases and J by 2 bases, 3 bases remained unmatched. The CDR3 sequence is CACDRGPYEQYF. Here the CDR3 DNA reads TGTGCCTGCGACAGGGGCCCCTACGAGCAGTACTTC.

This chain links TRBV5-1 with TRBJ1-1; D gene ambiguous. Germline V lookup: CDR1 SGHRS, CDR2 YFSETQ. This CDR3 region has 16 residues. Trimming cost V 6 bases and J 0 bases, with 18 bases left between them. The DNA of the CDR3 is TGCGCCAGCATTCGAACGCGAAAGTATATGAACACTGAAGCTTTCTTT. Residues: CASIRTRKYMNTEAFF.

This clone was counted a single time. The rearrangement joins TRBV7-6 to TRBJ2-7, with a possible D match to TRBD1 (5 bases). CDR1 is SGHVS and CDR2 is FNYEAQ in the germline V gene. The CDR3 length is 13 residues. V was pared by 1 base and J by 7 bases, with 11 bases between. This chain's CDR3 is CASSLGRASEQYF. The CDR3 DNA reads as TGTGCCAGCAGCTTAGGCAGGGCGTCAGAGCAGTACTTC.